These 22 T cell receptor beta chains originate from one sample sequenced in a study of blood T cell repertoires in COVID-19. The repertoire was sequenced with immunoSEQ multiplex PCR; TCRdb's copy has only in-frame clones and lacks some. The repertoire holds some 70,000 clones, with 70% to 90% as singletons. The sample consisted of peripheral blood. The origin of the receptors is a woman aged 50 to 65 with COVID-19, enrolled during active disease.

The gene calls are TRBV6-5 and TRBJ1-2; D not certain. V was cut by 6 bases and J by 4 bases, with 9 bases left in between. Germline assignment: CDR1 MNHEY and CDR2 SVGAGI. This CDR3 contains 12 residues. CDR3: CASRVTGYGYTF. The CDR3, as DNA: TGTGCCAGCAGGGTTACGGGCTATGGCTACACCTTC.

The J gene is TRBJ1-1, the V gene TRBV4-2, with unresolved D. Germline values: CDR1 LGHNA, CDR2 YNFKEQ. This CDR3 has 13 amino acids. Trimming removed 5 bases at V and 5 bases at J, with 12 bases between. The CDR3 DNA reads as TGTGCCAGCAGCGACTTGATGTGGACTGAAGCTTTCTTT. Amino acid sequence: CASSDLMWTEAFF.

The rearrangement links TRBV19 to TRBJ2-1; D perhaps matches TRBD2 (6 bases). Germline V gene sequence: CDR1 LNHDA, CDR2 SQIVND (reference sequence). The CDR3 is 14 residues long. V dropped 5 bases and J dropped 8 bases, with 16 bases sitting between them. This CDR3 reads CASSPGGLVDEQFF. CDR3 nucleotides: TGTGCCAGTAGTCCTGGGGGACTTGTCGATGAGCAGTTCTTC.

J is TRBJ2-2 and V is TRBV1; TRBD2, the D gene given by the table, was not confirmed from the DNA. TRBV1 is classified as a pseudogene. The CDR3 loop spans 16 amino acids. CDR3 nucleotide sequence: TGCACCAGCAGCCAAGTTCCTTTTTACTACACCGGGGAGCTGTTTTTT. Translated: CTSSQVPFYYTGELFF.

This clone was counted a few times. In DNA, the CDR3 is TGCGCCAGCAGCCCAGTAGCAGGGCCGAACACCGGGGAGCTGTTTTTT. Its translation: CASSPVAGPNTGELFF. The gene calls are TRBV5-1 and TRBJ2-2; D is possibly TRBD1 (5 bases). CDR1 and CDR2 (germline): SGHRS, YFSETQ. The CDR3 totals 16 residues. Between the trimmed V and J ends, which lost 4 bases and 0 bases, there was a span of 13 bases.

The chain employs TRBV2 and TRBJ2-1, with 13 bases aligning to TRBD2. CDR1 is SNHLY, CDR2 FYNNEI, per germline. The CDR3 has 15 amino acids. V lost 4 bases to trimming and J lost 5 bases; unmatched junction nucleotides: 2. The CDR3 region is CASSGGLAGNNEQFF. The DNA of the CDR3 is TGTGCCAGCAGTGGGGGACTAGCGGGAAACAATGAGCAGTTCTTC. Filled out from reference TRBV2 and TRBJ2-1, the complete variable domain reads EPEVTQTPSHQVTQMGQEVILRCVPISNHLYFYWYRQILGQKVEFLVSFYNNEISEKSEIFDDQFSVERPDGSNFTLKIRSTKLEDSAMYFCASSGGLAGNNEQFFGPGTRLTVL.

CDR3 DNA: TGTGCCAGCAGAGAACCGGGGACTCAATATGGTTCTCCGCAGTATTTT. Its protein is CASREPGTQYGSPQYF. The rearrangement links TRBV28 to TRBJ2-3; the D gene is possibly TRBD2 (6 bases). The CDR3 contains 16 residues. Germline-derived CDR1 and CDR2 are MDHEN and SYDVKM. Between the trimmed V and J ends, which lost 6 bases and 10 bases, there was a span of 26 bases.

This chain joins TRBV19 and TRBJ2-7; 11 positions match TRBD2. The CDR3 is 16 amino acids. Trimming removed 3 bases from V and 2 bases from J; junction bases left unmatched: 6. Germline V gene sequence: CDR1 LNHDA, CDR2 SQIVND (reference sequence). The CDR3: CASSISLAGGAYEQYF. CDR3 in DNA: TGTGCCAGTAGTATTTCCCTAGCGGGAGGTGCCTACGAGCAGTACTTC.

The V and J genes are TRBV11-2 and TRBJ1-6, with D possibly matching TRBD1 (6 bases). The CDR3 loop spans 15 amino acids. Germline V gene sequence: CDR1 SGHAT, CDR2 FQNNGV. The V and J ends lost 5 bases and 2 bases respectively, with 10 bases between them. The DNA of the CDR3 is TGTGCCAGCAGCCACAGGGACACCTATAATTCACCCCTCCACTTT. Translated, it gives CASSHRDTYNSPLHF.

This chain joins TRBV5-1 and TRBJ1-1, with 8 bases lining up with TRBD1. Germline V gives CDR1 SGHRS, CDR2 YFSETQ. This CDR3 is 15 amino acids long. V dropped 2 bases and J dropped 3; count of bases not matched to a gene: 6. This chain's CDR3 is CASSLRTGRDTEAFF. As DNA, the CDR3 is TGCGCCAGCAGCTTACGGACAGGGAGGGACACTGAAGCTTTCTTT. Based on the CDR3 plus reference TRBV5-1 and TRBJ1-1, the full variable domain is KAGVTQTPRYLIKTRGQQVTLSCSPISGHRSVSWYQQTPGQGLQFLFEYFSETQRNKGNFPGRFSGRQFSNSRSEMNVSTLELGDSALYLCASSLRTGRDTEAFFGQGTRLTVV.

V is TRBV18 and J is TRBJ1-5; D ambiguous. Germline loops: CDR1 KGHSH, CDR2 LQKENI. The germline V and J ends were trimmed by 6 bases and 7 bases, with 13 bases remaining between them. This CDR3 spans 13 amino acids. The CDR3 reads CASSPGVEQPQHF. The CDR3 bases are TGTGCCAGCTCCCCCGGGGTGGAACAGCCCCAGCATTTT. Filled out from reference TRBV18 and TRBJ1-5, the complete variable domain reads NAGVMQNPRHLVRRRGQEARLRCSPMKGHSHVYWYRQLPEEGLKFMVYLQKENIIDESGMPKERFSAEFPKEGPSILRIQQVVRGDSAAYFCASSPGVEQPQHFGDGTRLSIL.

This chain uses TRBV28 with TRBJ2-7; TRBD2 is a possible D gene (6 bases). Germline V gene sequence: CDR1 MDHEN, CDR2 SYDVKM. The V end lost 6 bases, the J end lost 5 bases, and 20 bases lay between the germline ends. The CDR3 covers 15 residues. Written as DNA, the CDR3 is TGTGCCAGCAGCACCGTAACGGGAGTTCTACACGAGCAGTACTTC. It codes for CASSTVTGVLHEQYF.

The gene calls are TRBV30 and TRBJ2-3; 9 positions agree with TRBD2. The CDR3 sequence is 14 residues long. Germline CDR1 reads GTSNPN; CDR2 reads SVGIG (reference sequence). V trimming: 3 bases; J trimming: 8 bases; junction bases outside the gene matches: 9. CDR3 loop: CAWSVSPRGGTQYF. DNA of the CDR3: TGTGCCTGGAGCGTATCGCCGCGGGGGGGTACGCAGTATTTT.

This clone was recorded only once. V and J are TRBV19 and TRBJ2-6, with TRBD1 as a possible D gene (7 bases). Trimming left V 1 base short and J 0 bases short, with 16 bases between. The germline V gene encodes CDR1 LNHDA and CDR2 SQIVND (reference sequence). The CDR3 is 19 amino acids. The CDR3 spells CASSIGVAGGSSGANVLTF. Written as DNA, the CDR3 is TGTGCCAGTAGTATAGGAGTTGCAGGGGGGAGCTCTGGGGCCAACGTCCTGACTTTC. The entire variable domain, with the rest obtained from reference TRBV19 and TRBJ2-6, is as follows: DGGITQSPKYLFRKEGQNVTLSCEQNLNHDAMYWYRQDPGQGLRLIYYSQIVNDFQKGDIAEGYSVSREKKESFPLTVTSAQKNPTAFYLCASSIGVAGGSSGANVLTFGAGSRLTVL.

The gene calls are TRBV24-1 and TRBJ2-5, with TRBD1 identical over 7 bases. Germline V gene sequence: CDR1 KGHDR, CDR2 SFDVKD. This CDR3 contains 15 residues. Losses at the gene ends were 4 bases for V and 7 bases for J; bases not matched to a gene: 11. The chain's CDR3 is CATSDSFDRVGTQYF. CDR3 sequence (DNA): TGTGCCACCAGTGACTCCTTTGACAGGGTAGGGACCCAGTACTTC.

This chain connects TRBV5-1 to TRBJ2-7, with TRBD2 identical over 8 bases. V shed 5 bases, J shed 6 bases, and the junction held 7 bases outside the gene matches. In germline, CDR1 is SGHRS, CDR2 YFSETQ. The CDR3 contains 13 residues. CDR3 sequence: CASRTGGPGEQYF. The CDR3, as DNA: TGCGCCAGCAGAACGGGAGGGCCGGGCGAGCAGTACTTC.

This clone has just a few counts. CDR3 nucleotide sequence: TGTGCCAGCAGTCGGGACTCCTCCTACGAGCAGTACTTC. It encodes CASSRDSSYEQYF. The rearrangement uses TRBV12-3 or TRBV12-4 and TRBJ2-7; maybe TRBD2 (6 bases). The V gene lost 5 bases and the J gene lost 0 bases, with 8 bases spanning the gap. The CDR3 is made up of 13 amino acids.

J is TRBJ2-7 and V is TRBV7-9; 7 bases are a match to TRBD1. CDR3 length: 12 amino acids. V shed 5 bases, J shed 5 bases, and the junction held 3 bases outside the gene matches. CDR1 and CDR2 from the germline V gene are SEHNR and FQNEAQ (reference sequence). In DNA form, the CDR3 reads TGTGCCAGCAGCACCGACAGGGACGAGCAGTACTTC. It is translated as CASSTDRDEQYF.

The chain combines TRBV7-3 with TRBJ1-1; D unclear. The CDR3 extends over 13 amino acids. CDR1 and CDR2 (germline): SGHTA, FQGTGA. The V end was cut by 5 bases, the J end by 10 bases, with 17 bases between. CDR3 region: CASSRVTGSGAFF. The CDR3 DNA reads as TGTGCCAGCAGCCGCGTGACTGGGTCGGGAGCTTTCTTT.

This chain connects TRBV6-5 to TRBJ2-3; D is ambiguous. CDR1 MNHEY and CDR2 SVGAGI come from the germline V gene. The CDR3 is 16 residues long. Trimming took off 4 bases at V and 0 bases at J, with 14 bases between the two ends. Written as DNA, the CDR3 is TGTGCCAGCAGTTCCGGTGTCGTAACTAGCACAGATACGCAGTATTTT. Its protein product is CASSSGVVTSTDTQYF.

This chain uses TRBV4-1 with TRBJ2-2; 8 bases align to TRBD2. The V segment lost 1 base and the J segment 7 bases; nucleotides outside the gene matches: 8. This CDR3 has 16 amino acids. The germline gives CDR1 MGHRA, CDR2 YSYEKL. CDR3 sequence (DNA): TGCGCCAGCAGCCAAGTCGGAGCGGGAGCGTTCGGGGAGCTGTTTTTT. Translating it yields CASSQVGAGAFGELFF.

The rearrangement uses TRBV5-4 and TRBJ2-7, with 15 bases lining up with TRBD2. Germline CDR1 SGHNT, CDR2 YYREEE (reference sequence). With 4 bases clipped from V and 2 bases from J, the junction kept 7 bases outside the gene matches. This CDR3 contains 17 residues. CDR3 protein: CASSAPGLAGGPYEQYF. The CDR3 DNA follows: TGTGCCAGCAGCGCGCCTGGACTAGCGGGAGGGCCCTACGAGCAGTACTTC.